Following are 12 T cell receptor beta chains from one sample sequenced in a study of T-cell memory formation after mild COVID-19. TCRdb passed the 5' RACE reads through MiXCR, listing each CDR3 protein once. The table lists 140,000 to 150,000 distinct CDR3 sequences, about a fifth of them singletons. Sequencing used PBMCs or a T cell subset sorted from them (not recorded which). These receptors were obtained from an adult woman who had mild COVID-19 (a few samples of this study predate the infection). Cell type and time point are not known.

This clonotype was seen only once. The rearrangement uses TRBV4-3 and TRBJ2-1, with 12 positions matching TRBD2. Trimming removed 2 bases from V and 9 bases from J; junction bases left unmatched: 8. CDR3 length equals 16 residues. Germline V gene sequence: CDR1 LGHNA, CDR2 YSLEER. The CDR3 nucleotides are TGCGCCAGCAGCCAATCGACTAGCGGGAGCGGTAGTGAGCAGTTCTTC. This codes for CASSQSTSGSGSEQFF.

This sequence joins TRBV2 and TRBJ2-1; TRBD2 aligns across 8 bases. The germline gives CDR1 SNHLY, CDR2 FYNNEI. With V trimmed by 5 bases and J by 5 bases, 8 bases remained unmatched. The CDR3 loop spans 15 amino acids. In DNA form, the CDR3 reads TGTGCCAGCAGTCTCTTAGCTAGCGGGCACAATGAGCAGTTCTTC. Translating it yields CASSLLASGHNEQFF.

The DNA of the CDR3 is TGCAGTGCTCCCAGTGGGGATACGCAGTATTTT. As protein: CSAPSGDTQYF. V gene TRBV20-1 combines with J gene TRBJ2-3; no clear D. V dropped 5 bases and J dropped 6 bases, with 9 bases sitting between them. The CDR3 totals 11 residues. Germline loops: CDR1 DFQATT, CDR2 SNEGSKA (reference sequence).

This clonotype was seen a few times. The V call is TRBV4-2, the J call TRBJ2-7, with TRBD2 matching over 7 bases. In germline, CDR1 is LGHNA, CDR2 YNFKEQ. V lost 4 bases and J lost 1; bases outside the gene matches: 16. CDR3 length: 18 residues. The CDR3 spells CASSLRPREGGRSYEQYF. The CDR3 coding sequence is TGTGCCAGCAGCCTACGCCCCCGAGAGGGAGGGCGATCCTACGAGCAGTACTTC.

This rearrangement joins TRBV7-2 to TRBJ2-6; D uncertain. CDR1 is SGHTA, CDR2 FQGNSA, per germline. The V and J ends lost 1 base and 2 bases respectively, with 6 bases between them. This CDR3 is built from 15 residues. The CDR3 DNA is TGTGCCAGCAGCTTAGGCGCCACTGGGGCCAACGTCCTGACTTTC. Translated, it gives CASSLGATGANVLTF.

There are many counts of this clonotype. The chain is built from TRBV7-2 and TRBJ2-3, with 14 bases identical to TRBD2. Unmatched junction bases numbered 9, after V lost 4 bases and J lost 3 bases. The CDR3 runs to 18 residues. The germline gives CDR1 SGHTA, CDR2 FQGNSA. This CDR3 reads CASSSPRGTSGRTDTQYF. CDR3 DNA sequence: TGTGCCAGCAGCTCGCCCCGAGGGACTAGCGGGAGAACAGATACGCAGTATTTT.

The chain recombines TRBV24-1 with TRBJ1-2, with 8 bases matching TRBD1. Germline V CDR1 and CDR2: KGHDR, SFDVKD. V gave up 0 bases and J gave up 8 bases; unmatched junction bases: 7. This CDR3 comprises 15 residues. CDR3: CATSDLGQGQDGYTF. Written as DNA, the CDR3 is TGTGCCACCAGTGATTTGGGACAGGGACAGGACGGCTACACCTTC.

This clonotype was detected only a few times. DNA for the CDR3: TGTGCCAGCAGTTATTTCTCAGGGAAGGAGACCCAGTACTTC. It yields the protein CASSYFSGKETQYF. The chain is built from TRBV6-2 or TRBV6-3 and TRBJ2-5, with TRBD1 as a possible D gene (5 bases). The ends were cut back, 3 bases at V and 5 bases at J, with 13 bases in the middle. The CDR3 contains 14 residues. Germline V lookup: CDR1 MNHEY, CDR2 SVGEGT.

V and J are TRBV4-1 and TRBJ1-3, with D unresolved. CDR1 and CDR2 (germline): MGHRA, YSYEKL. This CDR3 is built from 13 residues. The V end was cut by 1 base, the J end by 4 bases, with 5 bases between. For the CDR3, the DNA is TGCGCCAGCAGCCAAGTTCAAGGAAACACCATATATTTT. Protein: CASSQVQGNTIYF.

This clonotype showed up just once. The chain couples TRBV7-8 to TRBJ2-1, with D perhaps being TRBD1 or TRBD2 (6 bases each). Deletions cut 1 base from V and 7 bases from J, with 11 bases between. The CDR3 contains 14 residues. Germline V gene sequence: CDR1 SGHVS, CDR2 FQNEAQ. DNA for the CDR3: TGTGCCAGCAGCTTAGAGGGGGGCACTAATGAGCAGTTCTTC. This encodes CASSLEGGTNEQFF.

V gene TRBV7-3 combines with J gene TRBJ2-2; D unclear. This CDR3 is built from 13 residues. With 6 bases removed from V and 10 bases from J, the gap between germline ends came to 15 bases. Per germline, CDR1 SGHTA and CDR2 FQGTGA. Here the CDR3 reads CASSPGPSMELFF. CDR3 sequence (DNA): TGTGCCAGCAGTCCTGGACCCTCCATGGAGCTGTTTTTT.

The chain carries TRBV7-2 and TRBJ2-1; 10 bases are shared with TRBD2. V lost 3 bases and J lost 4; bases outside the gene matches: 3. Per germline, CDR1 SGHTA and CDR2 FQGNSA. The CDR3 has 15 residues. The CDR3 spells CASSFETSGYNEQFF. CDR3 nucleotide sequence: TGTGCCAGCAGCTTTGAGACTAGCGGGTACAATGAGCAGTTCTTC.